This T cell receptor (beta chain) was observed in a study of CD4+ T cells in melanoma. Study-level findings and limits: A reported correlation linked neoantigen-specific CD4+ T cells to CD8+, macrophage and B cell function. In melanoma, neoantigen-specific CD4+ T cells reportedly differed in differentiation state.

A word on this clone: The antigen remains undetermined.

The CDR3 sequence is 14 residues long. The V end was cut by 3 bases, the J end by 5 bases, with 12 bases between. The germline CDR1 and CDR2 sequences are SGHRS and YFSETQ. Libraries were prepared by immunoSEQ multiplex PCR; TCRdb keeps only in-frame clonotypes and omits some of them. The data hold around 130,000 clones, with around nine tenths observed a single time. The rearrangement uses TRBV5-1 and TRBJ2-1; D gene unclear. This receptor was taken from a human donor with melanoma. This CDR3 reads CASSSILGNNEQFF. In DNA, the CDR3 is TGCGCCAGCAGCTCAATACTCGGCAACAATGAGCAGTTCTTC. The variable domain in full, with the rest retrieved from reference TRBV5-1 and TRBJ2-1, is KAGVTQTPRYLIKTRGQQVTLSCSPISGHRSVSWYQQTPGQGLQFLFEYFSETQRNKGNFPGRFSGRQFSNSRSEMNVSTLELGDSALYLCASSSILGNNEQFFGPGTRLTVL.